This section outlines one T cell receptor beta chain sequence together with its context. This sample stems from a study of blood T cell repertoires in COVID-19. The repertoire was sequenced with immunoSEQ multiplex PCR; TCRdb's copy has only in-frame clones and lacks some. The sample shows around 470,000 clones, approximately 92% of them seen only once. Per germline, CDR1 SGHNT and CDR2 YYREEE (reference sequence). The CDR3 contains 16 residues. V shed 2 bases, J shed 7 bases, and the junction held 10 bases outside the gene matches. Material: peripheral blood. The clonotype comes from a man younger than 30 with COVID-19, enrolled during active disease. This chain joins TRBV5-4 and TRBJ2-2; 8 bases agree with TRBD1. The CDR3 loop reads CASSLEKGQAGGELFF. CDR3 DNA sequence: TGTGCCAGCAGCTTAGAAAAGGGACAGGCGGGCGGGGAGCTGTTTTTT.